Presented here are 11 T cell receptor beta chains from one specimen sequenced in a study of T cells in Graves' hyperthyroidism and ophthalmopathy. The TCR beta CDR3 regions underwent amplification using RNA transcripts as the source. HTBI primers were the set used in a first-round RT-PCR of the TCR CDR3. MiXCR was run by TCRdb on the multiplex PCR reads, yielding one entry per CDR3 protein. The sample lists about 600,000 distinct CDR3 sequences, about 14% occurring once. Input material: blood. The receptors come from a woman aged 45 to 65 with Graves' ophthalmopathy.

This clonotype was recorded a few times. This rearrangement joins TRBV4-3 to TRBJ2-3; 12 bases align to TRBD2. V was pared by 0 bases and J by 5 bases, with 3 bases of the junction left unmatched. CDR1 is LGHNA, CDR2 YSLEER, per germline. CDR3 length equals 16 residues. CDR3 loop: CASSQEWTSGIDTQYF. CDR3 in DNA: TGCGCCAGCAGCCAAGAGTGGACTAGCGGGATAGATACGCAGTATTTT.

This clonotype was seen a handful of times. The chain carries TRBV5-1 and TRBJ1-3; 7 positions match TRBD1. Germline lookup yields CDR1 SGHRS and CDR2 YFSETQ. This CDR3 is 15 amino acids long. V lost 2 bases to trimming and J lost 0 bases; unmatched junction nucleotides: 2. The CDR3 coding sequence is TGCGCCAGCAGCTTACAGGGGAACTCTGGAAACACCATATATTTT. It translates to CASSLQGNSGNTIYF.

This clonotype was detected a few times. This chain connects TRBV9 to TRBJ2-4; possible D gene TRBD1, 5 bases. The germline V gene encodes CDR1 SGDLS and CDR2 YYNGEE. The length of the CDR3 is 14 residues. The ends were cut back, 0 bases at V and 9 bases at J, with 13 bases in the middle. CDR3 DNA sequence: TGTGCCAGCAGCGTAGCGCAGGGCTTCGGCATTCAGTACTTC. Translated, it gives CASSVAQGFGIQYF.

This clonotype has ten or more counts. The V and J genes are TRBV4-3 and TRBJ2-7; 9 positions match TRBD2. The CDR3 length is 16 residues. After removal of 1 base from V and 1 base from J, the junction contained 5 bases not matched to a gene. CDR1 and CDR2 from the germline V gene are LGHNA and YSLEER. Here the CDR3 reads CASSQVASGTSYEQYF. For the CDR3, the DNA is TGCGCCAGCAGCCAAGTCGCTAGCGGGACGTCCTACGAGCAGTACTTC.

V is TRBV6-5 and J is TRBJ2-7, with a possible D match to TRBD2 (6 bases). Per germline, CDR1 MNHEY and CDR2 SVGAGI. V was pared by 4 bases and J by 2 bases, with 18 bases between. The CDR3 spans 16 residues. The CDR3 bases are TGTGCCAGCAGTTCCCTAGCTAGCGTCGGAACCTACGAGCAGTACTTC. It translates to CASSSLASVGTYEQYF.

This clonotype was seen many times. This sequence joins TRBV7-8 and TRBJ1-1; 8 positions match TRBD1. V trimming: 4 bases; J trimming: 2 bases; junction bases outside the gene matches: 6. CDR1 SGHVS and CDR2 FQNEAQ come from the germline V gene. This CDR3 is built from 15 residues. The CDR3 DNA reads TGTGCCAGCAGCTCCCGGACAGGGTTTAACACTGAAGCTTTCTTT. Its protein product is CASSSRTGFNTEAFF. The whole variable domain, filled in from reference TRBV7-8 and TRBJ1-1, reads GAGVSQSPRYKVAKRGQDVALRCDPISGHVSLFWYQQALGQGPEFLTYFQNEAQLDKSGLPSDRFFAERPEGSVSTLKIQRTQQEDSAVYLCASSSRTGFNTEAFFGQGTRLTVV.

The DNA for the CDR3 is TGTGCCAGCAGCCCGGAGGGACAGAGAAATGAAAAACTGTTTTTT. Amino acids: CASSPEGQRNEKLFF. The rearrangement joins TRBV5-5 to TRBJ1-4; 7 bases map to TRBD1. The CDR3 is 15 amino acids. Losses at the gene ends were 4 bases for V and 5 bases for J; bases not matched to a gene: 8. The germline CDR1 and CDR2 sequences are SGHKS and YYEKEE (reference sequence).

This clonotype came up many times. The V and J genes are TRBV28 and TRBJ1-1; D gene unclear. Germline V lookup: CDR1 MDHEN, CDR2 SYDVKM. Trimming cost V 5 bases and J 4 bases, with 11 bases left between them. This CDR3 is 13 amino acids long. The CDR3 loop reads CASSGRLGTEAFF. Here the CDR3 DNA reads TGTGCCAGCAGTGGACGCCTTGGCACTGAAGCTTTCTTT.

This clonotype was counted between two and nine times. CDR3 sequence: CSASWGPLSNQPQHF. CDR3 coding DNA: TGCAGTGCCTCCTGGGGGCCATTAAGCAATCAGCCCCAGCATTTT. The chain joins TRBV20-1 to TRBJ1-5; D might be TRBD1 (6 bases). V was pared by 6 bases and J by 1 base, with 16 bases between. The CDR3 spans 15 residues. The germline gives CDR1 DFQATT, CDR2 SNEGSKA (reference sequence).

Ten or more counts support this clonotype. The rearrangement links TRBV7-2 to TRBJ2-5; no definite D call. V gave up 5 bases and J gave up 7 bases, with 14 bases separating them. CDR1 SGHTA and CDR2 FQGNSA come from the germline V gene. This CDR3 has 13 amino acids. This CDR3 reads CASSPESRRTQYF. CDR3 nucleotides: TGTGCCAGCAGCCCCGAGTCCCGACGGACCCAGTACTTC.

This clonotype was counted many times. The chain has TRBV6-4 and TRBJ1-1; TRBD1 matches at 9 bases. The CDR3 covers 17 residues. The V segment lost 0 bases and the J segment 6 bases; nucleotides outside the gene matches: 11. The germline V gene encodes CDR1 MRHNA and CDR2 SNTAGT. In nucleotides, the CDR3 is TGTGCCAGCAGTGACTCAGAGAAACAGGGGGCTAAGGCTGAAGCTTTCTTT. Translation: CASSDSEKQGAKAEAFF.